The clone carrying this T cell receptor beta chain appeared a single time. These data are taken from a study of CD8+CD57+ T cells in acquired aplastic anemia. V shed 11 bases, J shed 5 bases, and the junction held 11 bases outside the gene matches. The CDR3 sequence is 13 residues long. Germline V lookup: CDR1 SGHTA, CDR2 FQGNSA. Genomic DNA acted as the template from which TCR beta VDJ combination and CDR3 sequence profiling were carried out. TCRdb reanalysed the reads using MiXCR and keeps one entry per CDR3 protein. The table has about 110,000 distinct CDR3 sequences, around 49% seen once. Sequenced: sorted CD4+, CD8+, or CD8+CD57+ T cells (not recorded which) from PBMCs. The sequence derives from a human donor in good health, serving as a control. The chain joins TRBV7-2 to TRBJ2-5; the match to TRBD1 covers 7 bases. The CDR3 sequence is CACKQGSSETQYF. The CDR3 DNA reads as TGTGCCTGCAAACAGGGGAGCTCGGAGACCCAGTACTTC.